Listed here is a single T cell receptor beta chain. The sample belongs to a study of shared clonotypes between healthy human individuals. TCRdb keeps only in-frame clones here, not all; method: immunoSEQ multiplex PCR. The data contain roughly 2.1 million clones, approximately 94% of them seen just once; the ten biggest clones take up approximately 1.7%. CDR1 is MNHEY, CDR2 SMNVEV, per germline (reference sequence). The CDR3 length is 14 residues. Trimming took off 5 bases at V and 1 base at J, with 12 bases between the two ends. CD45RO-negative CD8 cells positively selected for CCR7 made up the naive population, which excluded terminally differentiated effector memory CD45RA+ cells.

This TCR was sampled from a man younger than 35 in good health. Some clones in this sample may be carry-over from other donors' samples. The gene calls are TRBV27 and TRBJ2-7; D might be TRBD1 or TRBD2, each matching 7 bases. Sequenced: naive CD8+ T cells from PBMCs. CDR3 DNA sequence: TGTGCCAGCAGTACCCAGGGGGGGTCCTACGAGCAGTACTTC. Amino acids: CASSTQGGSYEQYF.